The present T cell receptor (beta chain) was sequenced within a study of CD8+CD57+ T cells in acquired aplastic anemia. The overall study: Yields of DNA that came from sorted CD4+ and CD8+ cells averaged roughly 3.2 ug.

Germline loops: CDR1 KGHDR, CDR2 SFDVKD. The CDR3 length is 17 residues. With 7 bases clipped from V and 7 bases from J, the junction kept 20 bases outside the gene matches. Study-level results: Found in both controls and patients were approximately 31 CD8+ CDR3 sequences. The study found no significant CD8+ Simpson's diversity difference between patients and controls.

Genomic DNA, serving as template, underwent TCR beta VDJ and CDR3 profiling. TCRdb re-derived calls from the reads in MiXCR, one entry per CDR3 protein. Here the sample spans about 140,000 distinct CDR3 sequences, around two fifths being singletons. On this clonotype: Its antigen is unknown.

The receptor's source is a human donor in good health, serving as a control. The sequencing sample was made of sorted CD4+, CD8+, or CD8+CD57+ T cells (not recorded which) from PBMCs. The rearrangement joins TRBV24-1 to TRBJ2-7; TRBD2 aligns across 8 bases. DNA for the CDR3: TGTGCCACCAGGTCGTGCGGGAGGATGGAGAGGGGTCGGGAGCAGTACTTC. This translates into CATRSCGRMERGREQYF.